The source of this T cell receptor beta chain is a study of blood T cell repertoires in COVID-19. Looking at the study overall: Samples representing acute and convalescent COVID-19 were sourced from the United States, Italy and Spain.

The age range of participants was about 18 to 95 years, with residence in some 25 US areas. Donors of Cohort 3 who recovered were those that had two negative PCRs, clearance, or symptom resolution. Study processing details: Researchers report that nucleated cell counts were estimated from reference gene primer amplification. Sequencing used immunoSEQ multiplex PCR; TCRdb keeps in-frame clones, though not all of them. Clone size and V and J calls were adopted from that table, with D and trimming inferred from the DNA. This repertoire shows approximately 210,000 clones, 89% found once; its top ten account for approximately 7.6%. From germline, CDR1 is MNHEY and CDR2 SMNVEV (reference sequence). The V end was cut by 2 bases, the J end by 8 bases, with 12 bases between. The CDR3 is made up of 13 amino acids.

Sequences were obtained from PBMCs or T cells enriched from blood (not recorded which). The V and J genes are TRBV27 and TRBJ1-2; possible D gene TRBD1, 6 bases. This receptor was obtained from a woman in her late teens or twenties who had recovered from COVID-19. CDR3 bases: TGTGCCAGCAGTTTAAGTTCAGGGGACGGCTACACCTTC. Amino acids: CASSLSSGDGYTF.